This is a list of T cell receptor beta chains from one sample in a study of cytomegalovirus exposure and HLA in healthy donors. Assay: immunoSEQ multiplex PCR; the TCRdb copy retains only in-frame clones and omits some. The sample lists a few hundred thousand clones, 70% to 90% occurring once. The sequenced sample was PBMCs. The receptors here all came from a man under 40 in good health and CMV-seronegative. CDR3s include the opening cysteine and the closing phenylalanine or tryptophan. Fields, in order: D gene, clone size, V gene, J gene, CDR3 DNA, CDR3 protein. A D gene is named only where the DNA matches it firmly. The listing skips clone size in some rows; elsewhere it reads once, few, many or a size class.

NA,few,TRBV14,TRBJ2-5,TGTGCCAGCAGCCAAGAAGATAGCGGAAAGGTGACCCAGTACTTC,CASSQEDSGKVTQYF
NA,NA,TRBV10-3,TRBJ2-2,TGTGCCATCAGCCCGGGGGGCCGGGACACCGGGGAGCTGTTTTTT,CAISPGGRDTGELFF
NA,NA,TRBV18,TRBJ1-2,TGTGCCAGCTCACCCCCCGTGGGGGGGAACTATGGCTACACCTTC,CASSPPVGGNYGYTF
TRBD1,NA,TRBV5-4,TRBJ1-1,TGTGCCAGCAGCACGAACAGGGGCTACACTGAAGCTTTCTTT,CASSTNRGYTEAFF
NA,NA,TRBV5-8,TRBJ1-2,TGTGCCAGCAGTCGGAGCGGGTATGGCTACACCTTC,CASSRSGYGYTF
NA,NA,TRBV2,TRBJ2-7,TGTGCCAGCAGCCCTAGCGACTACGAGCAGTACTTC,CASSPSDYEQYF
NA,NA,TRBV28,TRBJ1-3,TGTGCCACCTACTCAGGGGCTGGAAACACCATATATTTT,CATYSGAGNTIYF
NA,NA,TRBV7-9,TRBJ1-1,TGTGCCAGCAGCCCCACACGGGACACTGAAGCTTTCTTT,CASSPTRDTEAFF
TRBD1,NA,TRBV27,TRBJ2-7,TGTGCCAGCAGGCAAGACAGGGTTGTTATCTACGAGCAGTACTTC,CASRQDRVVIYEQYF
TRBD1,NA,TRBV6-5,TRBJ1-4,TGTGCCACTGGACAGGGGGTAGGAAAACTGTTTTTT,CATGQGVGKLFF